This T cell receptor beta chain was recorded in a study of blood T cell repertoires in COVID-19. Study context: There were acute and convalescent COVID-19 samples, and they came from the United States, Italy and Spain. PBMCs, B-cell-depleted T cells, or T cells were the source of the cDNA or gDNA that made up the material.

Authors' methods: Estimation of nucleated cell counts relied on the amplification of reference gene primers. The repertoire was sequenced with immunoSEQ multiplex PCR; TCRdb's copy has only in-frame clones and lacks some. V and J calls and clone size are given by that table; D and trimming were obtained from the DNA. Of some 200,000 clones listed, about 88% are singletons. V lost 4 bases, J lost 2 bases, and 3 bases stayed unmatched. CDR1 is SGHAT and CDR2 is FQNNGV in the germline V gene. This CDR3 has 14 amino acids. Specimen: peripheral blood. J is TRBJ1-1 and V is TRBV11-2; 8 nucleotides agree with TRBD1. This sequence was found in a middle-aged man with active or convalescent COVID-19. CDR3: CASSSQGANTEAFF. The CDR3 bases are TGTGCCAGCAGCTCTCAGGGGGCTAACACTGAAGCTTTCTTT.